Listed below are T cell receptor beta chains from one sample, sequenced in a study of OX40 agonist ivuxolimab in advanced cancers. Method: immunoSEQ multiplex PCR; TCRdb's copy keeps in-frame clones and lacks some. This table holds tens of thousands of clones, about nine tenths found once. The source was CD4+ or CD8+ T cells sorted from blood, collected in a trial of the OX40 agonist ivuxolimab. The source is an adult with an advanced solid tumor such as melanoma, head and neck, liver or kidney cancer. Both conserved end residues are part of each CDR3. A D gene is named only where the DNA matches it firmly. Size is omitted from some rows. Given values are once, few, many or a class for expanded clones.

j_gene,v_gene,len,d_gene,abundance,CDR3nt,CDR3aa
TRBJ2-3,TRBV5-4,13,-,-,TGTGCCAGCAGCTTGGGGGGCACAGATACGCAGTATTTT,CASSLGGTDTQYF
TRBJ1-1,TRBV6-1,13,-,-,TGTGCCAGCAGTGAAGGGGGACGGGGGCGAGCTTTCTTT,CASSEGGRGRAFF
TRBJ2-3,TRBV9,15,TRBD2,-,TGTGCCAGCAGCGTCAGCGGGATAAGCGCAGATACGCAGTATTTT,CASSVSGISADTQYF
TRBJ2-7,TRBV19,17,TRBD2,-,TGTGCCAGTAGGACAACCTACGGGACTAGCGGAGCCTACGAGCAGTACTTC,CASRTTYGTSGAYEQYF
TRBJ2-1,TRBV5-1,17,TRBD2,-,TGCGCCAGCAGCGGGAGACTAGCGGGAGGCTTATACAATAAGCAGTTCTTC,CASSGRLAGGLYNKQFF
TRBJ2-4,TRBV5-1,14,-,-,TGCGCCAGCAGCACCAGGGGGGATGAAAACATTCAGTACTTC,CASSTRGDENIQYF
TRBJ2-5,TRBV7-6,14,-,-,TGTGCCAGCAGCTTAACAGGCCTTGTGGAGACCCAGTACTTC,CASSLTGLVETQYF
TRBJ1-1,TRBV21-1,16,-,-,TGTGCCAGCAGCCTACAAGAGGGGCCGTTGAACACTGAAGCTTTCTTT,CASSLQEGPLNTEAFF
TRBJ2-3,TRBV5-1,13,-,-,TGCGCCAGCAGTCCCGGTTGGGGCGATACGCAGTATTTT,CASSPGWGDTQYF
TRBJ2-7,TRBV5-1,14,-,few,TGCGCCAGCAGCAGGACAGTCAGCTCCTACGAGCAGTACTTC,CASSRTVSSYEQYF
TRBJ1-1,TRBV5-4,14,-,-,TGTGCCAGCAGCACCACCGGCAGGAACACTGAAGCTTTCTTT,CASSTTGRNTEAFF
TRBJ2-7,TRBV18,14,TRBD2,-,TGTGCCAGCTCACCACAAGGGACTAGCTACGAGCAGTACTTC,CASSPQGTSYEQYF
TRBJ1-4,TRBV18,15,-,-,TGTGCCAGCTCAAATGATTGGGGGAGTAATGAAAAACTGTTTTTT,CASSNDWGSNEKLFF
TRBJ2-1,TRBV11-3,17,TRBD2,-,TGTGCCAGCAGCTTGGGGACTAGCGGGGGATCCTACAATGAGCAGTTCTTC,CASSLGTSGGSYNEQFF
TRBJ2-7,TRBV7-9,12,-,-,TGTGCCAGCAGCTTTAGATTCGACGAGCAGTACTTC,CASSFRFDEQYF
TRBJ2-7,TRBV21-1,20,-,-,TGTGCCAGCAGCAAAGCGAAACTAGCGGGAACCAGATGGGACTGGGACGAGCAGTACTTC,CASSKAKLAGTRWDWDEQYF
TRBJ1-1,TRBV2,10,-,-,TGTGCCAGCAGCTTGGGTGAAGCTTTCTTT,CASSLGEAFF
TRBJ2-1,TRBV6-1,15,-,-,TGTGCCAGCAGGTCAAGCGTGAGCTCCTACAATGAGCAGTTCTTC,CASRSSVSSYNEQFF
TRBJ1-1,TRBV30,13,TRBD1,few,TGTGCCTGGAGTGTAACAGGGGAGCTTGAAGCTTTCTTT,CAWSVTGELEAFF
TRBJ2-7,TRBV5-6,14,-,few,TGTGCCAGCAGCTTGGCAGGGGCCTACTACGAGCAGTACTTC,CASSLAGAYYEQYF
TRBJ2-7,TRBV11-3,15,-,-,TGTGCCAGCAGCTTAGATCAGGGCAGGGTCCACGAGCAGTACTTC,CASSLDQGRVHEQYF
TRBJ2-3,TRBV29-1,12,TRBD2,-,TGCAGCGTCAAGCGGGACACAGATACGCAGTATTTT,CSVKRDTDTQYF
TRBJ2-6,TRBV28,16,TRBD1,-,TGTGCCAGCAGGCAACAGGGGGGCGCTGGGGCCAACGTCCTGACTTTC,CASRQQGGAGANVLTF
TRBJ2-3,TRBV7-8,17,TRBD2,-,TGTGCCAGCAGCTTGAGGACTAGCGGGTACAGCACAGATACGCAGTATTTT,CASSLRTSGYSTDTQYF
TRBJ2-1,TRBV6-5,13,TRBD1,-,TGTGCCAGCAGTTCGGGACAGGGCGGTGAGCAGTTCTTC,CASSSGQGGEQFF
TRBJ2-7,TRBV7-9,13,TRBD2,-,TGTGCCAGCAGCGCCAGGGACTACTACGAGCAGTACTTC,CASSARDYYEQYF
TRBJ2-2,TRBV5-1,16,TRBD1,once,TGCGCCAGCAGTCAGCCGGGACAGGGGTACACCGGGGAGCTGTTTTTT,CASSQPGQGYTGELFF
TRBJ2-6,TRBV7-9,16,TRBD1,few,TGTGCCAGCAGCGGGACAGGCCACTCTGGGGCCAACGTCCTGACTTTC,CASSGTGHSGANVLTF
TRBJ2-7,TRBV7-2,14,TRBD2,-,TGTGCCAGCAGCTTATACGAGCGGGGGTACGAGCAGTACTTC,CASSLYERGYEQYF
TRBJ2-1,TRBV18,16,-,-,TGTGCCAGCTCACTAGGGGGCGCGGGATCCTACAATGAGCAGTTCTTC,CASSLGGAGSYNEQFF
TRBJ1-1,TRBV7-9,13,-,few,TGTGCCAGCAGCTCCCCCGGTACGGGGGGGGCTTTCTTT,CASSSPGTGGAFF
TRBJ2-5,TRBV7-9,18,TRBD2,-,TGTGCCAGCAGCTCGGAAGGGGCTAGCGGGATCAGGGGGGAGACCCAGTACTTC,CASSSEGASGIRGETQYF
TRBJ2-7,TRBV28,15,-,-,TGTGCCAGCAGCTCTACCGGGCCCCAGGTTGACGAGCAGTACTTC,CASSSTGPQVDEQYF
TRBJ2-3,TRBV30,16,TRBD2,-,TGTGCCTGGAGTCGTAAGGCGGGAGGCTCCACAGATACGCAGTATTTT,CAWSRKAGGSTDTQYF
TRBJ2-5,TRBV11-2,13,-,-,TGTGCCAGCAGCCCGAACCGGGGGGAGACCCAGTACTTC,CASSPNRGETQYF
TRBJ2-5,TRBV18,16,-,-,TGTGCCAGCTCACCACTGGGGCCAGGGGTGGCAGAGACCCAGTACTTC,CASSPLGPGVAETQYF
TRBJ2-5,TRBV28,13,-,-,TGTGCCAGCAGTTCGGGGAACACGGAGACCCAGTACTTC,CASSSGNTETQYF
TRBJ2-3,TRBV5-4,16,TRBD2,-,TGTGCCAGCAGCTTGGGGTGGACTAGCGGCACAGATACGCAGTATTTT,CASSLGWTSGTDTQYF
TRBJ1-1,TRBV9,15,-,-,TGTGCCAGCAGCGCTCATGTGGGGGGTAGCACTGAAGCTTTCTTT,CASSAHVGGSTEAFF
TRBJ1-2,TRBV6-6,15,TRBD1,-,TGTGCCAGCAGTTACTCACAGGGGCGCGGCTATGGCTACACCTTC,CASSYSQGRGYGYTF